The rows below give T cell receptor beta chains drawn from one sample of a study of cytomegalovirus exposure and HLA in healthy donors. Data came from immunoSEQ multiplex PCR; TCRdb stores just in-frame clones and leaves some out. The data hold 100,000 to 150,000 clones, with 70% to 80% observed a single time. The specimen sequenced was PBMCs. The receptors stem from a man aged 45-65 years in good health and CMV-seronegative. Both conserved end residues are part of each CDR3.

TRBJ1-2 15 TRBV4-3 CASSQDRSPNYGYTF
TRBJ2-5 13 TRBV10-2 CASSETERETQYF
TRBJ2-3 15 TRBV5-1 CASSFRTGLPDTQYF
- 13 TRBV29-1 CSVGQGALNEQYF
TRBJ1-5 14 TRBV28 CASSLGTGGQPQHF
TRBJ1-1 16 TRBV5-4 CASSRGSGGENTEAFF
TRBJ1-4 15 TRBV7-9 CSSSLEGGGAEKLFF
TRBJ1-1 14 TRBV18 CASSRSTENTEAFF
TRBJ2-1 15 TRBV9 CASNRDRSSYNEQFF
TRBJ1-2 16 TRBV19 CASSMSAGPGGYGYTF
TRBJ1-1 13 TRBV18 CASSSAGNTEAFF
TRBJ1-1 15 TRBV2 CASIGPGGTGTEAFF
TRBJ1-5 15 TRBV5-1 CASSLEGGSRQPQHF
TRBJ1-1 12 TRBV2 CASSLGRDEAFF
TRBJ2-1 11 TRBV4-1 CASSLTDEQFF
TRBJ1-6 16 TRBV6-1 CASSGVSGNLGSPLHF
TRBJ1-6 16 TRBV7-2 CASSLYSGGHNSPLHF
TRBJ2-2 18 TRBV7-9 CSSTKQTSGGLYTGELFF
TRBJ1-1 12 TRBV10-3 CAISETTGEAFF
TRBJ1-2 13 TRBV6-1 CASSVGDRYGYTF
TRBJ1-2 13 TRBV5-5 CASSLTANYGYTF
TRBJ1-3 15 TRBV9 CASGAVGGSGNTIYF
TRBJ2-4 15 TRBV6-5 CASTPLAGVKNIQYF
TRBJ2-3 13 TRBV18 CASSGQGADTQYF
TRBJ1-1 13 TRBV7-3 CASSLTGGQEAFF
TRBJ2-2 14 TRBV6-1 CAGTVLTNTGELFF
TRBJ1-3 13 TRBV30 CAWSVQSGNTIYF
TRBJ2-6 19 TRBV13 CASSLGLAGAMGGANVLTF
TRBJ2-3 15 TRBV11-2 CASSSINTKLDTQYF
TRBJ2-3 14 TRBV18 CASSSEPGADTQYF
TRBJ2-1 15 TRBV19 CASSTPRLAYNEQFF
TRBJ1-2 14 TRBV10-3 CAISEGGTWVGYTF
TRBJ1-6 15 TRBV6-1 CASSEYGTDNSPLHF